This T cell receptor beta chain emerged from a study of shared clonotypes between healthy human individuals. Study context: The study used three CD4 naive, three CD4 memory, two CD8 naive and one CD8 memory plate per donor.

Here immunoSEQ multiplex PCR was the method, and the copy in TCRdb shows in-frame clones only, minus some. The repertoire holds 1.5 million to 2.5 million clones, with approximately 95% as singletons. CD45RO-negative, CCR7-positively selected cells formed the naive CD8 fraction, excluding terminally differentiated effector memory CD45RA+ cells. CDR3 size: 12 residues. Trimming took 3 bases from V and 4 from J, leaving 4 bases between them. Per the germline V gene, CDR1 is KGHSH and CDR2 is LQKENI. The clonotype comes from a man aged 18 to 30 in good health. The specimen was naive CD8+ T cells sorted from blood. The chain carries TRBV18 and TRBJ1-3; D gene ambiguous. The CDR3 coding sequence is TGTGCCAGCTCACCGGGAGGAAACACCATATATTTT. Translation gives CASSPGGNTIYF.